The 7 T cell receptor beta chains below come from one sample, sequenced in a study of lymphopenia after photon versus proton radiotherapy. The repertoire was sequenced with immunoSEQ multiplex PCR; TCRdb's copy has only in-frame clones and lacks some. The repertoire holds 28,000 or so clones, with around 85% as singletons. Specimen: peripheral blood, collected from a patient treated with photon-based radiotherapy. The receptors were sampled from a man aged 30 to 39 with gastric cancer.

This rearrangement joins TRBV29-1 to TRBJ2-5; TRBD2 agrees at 9 bases. The ends lost 6 bases at V and 2 bases at J; junction bases unmatched: 4. The CDR3 is 13 amino acids. Germline values: CDR1 SQVTM, CDR2 ANQGSEA. CDR3 residues: CSVPAGGQETQYF. CDR3 DNA sequence: TGCAGCGTCCCCGCGGGGGGGCAAGAGACCCAGTACTTC.

This clone has a handful of counts. CDR3 sequence (DNA): TGTGCCAGCAGTCTTAACAGGGGTAACTATGGCTACACCTTC. It yields the protein CASSLNRGNYGYTF. The genes are TRBV2 and TRBJ1-2; the match to TRBD1 covers 7 bases. The germline V gene encodes CDR1 SNHLY and CDR2 FYNNEI. V gave up 5 bases and J gave up 1 base; unmatched junction bases: 4. The CDR3 runs 14 residues.

The V gene is TRBV7-2, the J gene TRBJ2-7; D is unresolved. The germline gives CDR1 SGHTA, CDR2 FQGNSA. V dropped 0 bases and J dropped 9 bases, with 12 bases sitting between them. The CDR3 runs 13 residues. CDR3 nucleotide sequence: TGTGCCAGCAGCTTAGCGGCTGCCGGGTGGCAGTACTTC. It specifies CASSLAAAGWQYF.

The rearrangement joins TRBV5-4 to TRBJ2-1; D is uncertain. The CDR3 consists of 11 residues. Trimming took 5 bases from V and 5 from J, leaving 5 bases between them. Germline CDR1 and CDR2: SGHNT and YYREEE (reference sequence). In DNA, the CDR3 is TGTGCCAGCAGGCATGACAATGAGCAGTTCTTC. Amino acids: CASRHDNEQFF.

CDR3 region: CASSWDSYTGELFF. The CDR3 DNA is TGTGCCAGTAGTTGGGACAGCTACACCGGGGAGCTGTTTTTT. The chain combines TRBV19 with TRBJ2-2; TRBD1 aligns across 7 bases. Trimming at V came to 5 bases and at J to 3 bases, leaving 3 bases not matched to a gene. The CDR3 sequence is 14 residues long. Germline assignment: CDR1 LNHDA and CDR2 SQIVND (reference sequence).

The chain carries TRBV27 and TRBJ2-7, with 7 bases matching TRBD1. This CDR3 spans 16 amino acids. The germline V gene encodes CDR1 MNHEY and CDR2 SMNVEV (reference sequence). Unmatched junction bases numbered 8, after V lost 1 base and J lost 2 bases. The DNA for the CDR3 is TGTGCCAGCAGTTTATACCAGGGGGTAACCCCCTACGAGCAGTACTTC. Residues: CASSLYQGVTPYEQYF.

The J gene is TRBJ2-6, the V gene TRBV5-4, with D hard to call. This CDR3 region has 17 residues. In germline, CDR1 is SGHNT, CDR2 YYREEE (reference sequence). Trimming took 7 bases from V and 5 from J, leaving 22 bases between them. The CDR3 DNA sequence: TGTGCCAGCCAGCTATCGACCAGACAAAGTCGGGCCAACGTCCTGACTTTC. Translation: CASQLSTRQSRANVLTF.